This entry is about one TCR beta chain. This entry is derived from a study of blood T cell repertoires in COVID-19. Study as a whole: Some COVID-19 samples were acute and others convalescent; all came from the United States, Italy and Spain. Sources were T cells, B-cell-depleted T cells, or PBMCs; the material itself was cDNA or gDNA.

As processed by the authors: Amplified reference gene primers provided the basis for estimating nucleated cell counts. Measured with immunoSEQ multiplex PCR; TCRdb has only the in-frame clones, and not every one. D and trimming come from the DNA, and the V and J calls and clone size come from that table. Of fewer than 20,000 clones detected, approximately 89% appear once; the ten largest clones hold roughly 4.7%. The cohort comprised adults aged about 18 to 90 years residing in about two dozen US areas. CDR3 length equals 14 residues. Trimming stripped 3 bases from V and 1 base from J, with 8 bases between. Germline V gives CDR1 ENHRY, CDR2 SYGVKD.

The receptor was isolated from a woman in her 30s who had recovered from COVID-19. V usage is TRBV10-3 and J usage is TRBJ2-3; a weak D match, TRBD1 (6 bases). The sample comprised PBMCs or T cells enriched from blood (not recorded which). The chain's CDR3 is CAISDRGGTDTQYF. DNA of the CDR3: TGTGCCATCAGTGACAGGGGAGGCACAGATACGCAGTATTTT.